The present entry profiles one TCR beta chain with its context. Different DNA sequences within this sample yield the same CDR3. This entry belongs to a study of shared clonotypes between healthy human individuals. Naive CD8 cells lacked CD45RO, underwent positive selection for CCR7 and left out terminally differentiated effector memory CD45RA+ cells. Produced via immunoSEQ multiplex PCR; TCRdb's table is partial and in-frame only. The sample lists some 2,100,000 clones; about 92% were seen once. J lost 1 base, V lost 4 bases, and 2 bases had no gene match. CDR3 length equals 15 residues. In germline, CDR1 is SGHRS, CDR2 YFSETQ.

The sequenced material came from naive CD8+ T cells from PBMCs. This sequence was found in a man aged 18 to 35 in good health. Some clones in this sample may be carry-over from other donors' samples. The V gene is TRBV5-1, the J gene TRBJ2-7; 13 positions agree with TRBD2. Here the CDR3 DNA reads TGCGCCAGCAGCCTGGGACTAGCGGGGTCCTACGAGCAGTACTTC. It translates to CASSLGLAGSYEQYF.